This TCR beta chain was obtained from a study of cytomegalovirus exposure and HLA in healthy donors. Points from the study as a whole: Later analysis showed TCR association rates varying by HLA locus, highest for DRB1 and lowest for HLA-C. Reportedly, fewer N-insertions than the approximately 600-donor mean appeared in an Asian-associated ancestry cluster in a later analysis. Roughly uniform sequencing depth across donors was assumed, possibly incorrectly.

Vbeta (60) and Jbeta (13) primers were used in the PCR. Per the original methods: Counted up in a later analysis, unique TCR beta chains came to some 75 million, with around 11 million shared. Measured with immunoSEQ multiplex PCR; TCRdb has only the in-frame clones, and not every one. V, J and clone size were drawn from that table, and D and trimming were deduced from the DNA. The sample holds tens of thousands of clones; about 74% are singletons and the top ten take roughly 16%. About this clone itself: Its specificity is not known.

The CDR3 length is 15 residues. V lost 4 bases and J lost 4; bases outside the gene matches: 9. CDR1 and CDR2 (germline): SGDLS, YYNGEE. Sequencing used PBMCs. The sequence derives from a woman aged 50 to 60 in good health and CMV-seropositive. The chain carries TRBV9 and TRBJ2-5; 8 nucleotides agree with TRBD2. In DNA, the CDR3 is TGTGCCAGCAGCCCTTTTTCGGGGGGGGGAGAGACCCAGTACTTC. Amino acid sequence: CASSPFSGGGETQYF.